These 20 T cell receptor beta chains share one sample of origin, sequenced in a study of cytomegalovirus exposure and HLA in healthy donors. The PCR ran on 60 Vbeta and 13 Jbeta primers. Clones were read by immunoSEQ multiplex PCR, and TCRdb kept only the in-frame ones, dropping some. Of fewer than 120,000 clones in the sample, around four fifths are singletons; the top ten hold 5.5% to 7%. The specimen sequenced was PBMCs. Every receptor here comes from a man between 25 and 39 years old in good health and CMV-seropositive.

A single count supports this clone. The genes are TRBV19 and TRBJ1-6; possibly TRBD1 for D (6 bases). V lost 6 bases and J 0 bases, leaving 21 bases between the germline ends. Germline V gives CDR1 LNHDA, CDR2 SQIVND (reference sequence). The CDR3 sequence is 19 residues long. The CDR3 spells CASSSTPGQLSSYNSPLHF. The CDR3 DNA reads TGTGCCAGTAGCTCGACTCCCGGACAGTTGAGCTCCTATAATTCACCCCTCCACTTT. The variable domain in full, with the rest retrieved from reference TRBV19 and TRBJ1-6, is DGGITQSPKYLFRKEGQNVTLSCEQNLNHDAMYWYRQDPGQGLRLIYYSQIVNDFQKGDIAEGYSVSREKKESFPLTVTSAQKNPTAFYLCASSSTPGQLSSYNSPLHFGNGTRLTVT.

The V call is TRBV7-8, the J call TRBJ1-2, with D possibly TRBD1 on 5 matching bases. This CDR3 contains 14 residues. Germline CDR1 is SGHVS and CDR2 is FQNEAQ. The V end was cut by 5 bases, the J end by 7 bases, with 17 bases between. As DNA, the CDR3 is TGTGCCAGCAGCCTGGGACTTCAGTCCCGTGGCTACACCTTC. It specifies CASSLGLQSRGYTF.

The V call is TRBV28, the J call TRBJ2-1; D gene unclear. The CDR3 has 12 residues. The V gene's germline CDR1 is MDHEN and CDR2 SYDVKM. Between the trimmed V and J ends, which lost 10 bases and 2 bases, there was a span of 9 bases. This CDR3 is CATEAPYNEQFF. The CDR3 coding sequence is TGTGCCACCGAGGCGCCCTACAATGAGCAGTTCTTC.

The CDR3 region is CARNNRGEYQETQYF. CDR3 nucleotide sequence: TGTGCCAGAAACAACAGGGGGGAGTACCAAGAGACCCAGTACTTC. The chain is built from TRBV2 and TRBJ2-5; 8 nucleotides align to TRBD1. J lost 0 bases, V lost 9 bases, and 9 bases had no gene match. Germline CDR1 SNHLY, CDR2 FYNNEI. CDR3 length equals 15 residues.

V is TRBV7-9 and J is TRBJ1-5; D unclear. Germline V lookup: CDR1 SEHNR, CDR2 FQNEAQ (reference sequence). V was trimmed by 4 bases and J by 4 bases, leaving 14 bases between them. This CDR3 comprises 15 residues. CDR3 amino acids: CASSSSGLGNQPQHF. The CDR3 DNA sequence: TGTGCCAGCAGCTCTTCAGGCCTTGGGAATCAGCCCCAGCATTTT. The entire variable domain, with the rest obtained from reference TRBV7-9 and TRBJ1-5, is as follows: DTGVSQNPRHKITKRGQNVTFRCDPISEHNRLYWYRQTLGQGPEFLTYFQNEAQLEKSRLLSDRFSAERPKGSFSTLEIQRTEQGDSAMYLCASSSSGLGNQPQHFGDGTRLSIL.

The chain combines TRBV5-5 with TRBJ2-7; D possibly corresponds to TRBD1 (5 bases). The CDR3 length is 13 residues. V was trimmed by 0 bases and J by 3 bases, leaving 7 bases between them. CDR1 SGHKS and CDR2 YYEKEE come from the germline V gene (reference sequence). CDR3 sequence: CASSLGQFYEQYF. CDR3 DNA: TGTGCCAGCAGCTTGGGACAGTTCTACGAGCAGTACTTC.

The chain is built from TRBV6-5 and TRBJ2-7; possible D gene TRBD2, 5 bases. There are 14 residues in the CDR3. Germline values: CDR1 MNHEY, CDR2 SVGAGI. Between the trimmed V and J ends, which lost 0 bases and 7 bases, there was a span of 13 bases. The CDR3 reads CASSYSAGEREQYF. CDR3 DNA sequence: TGTGCCAGCAGTTACTCGGCGGGTGAGCGAGAGCAGTACTTC.

J is TRBJ2-7 and V is TRBV10-3; D remains unclear. Germline loops: CDR1 ENHRY, CDR2 SYGVKD. The CDR3 consists of 15 residues. V was clipped by 6 bases and J by 3 bases, with 18 bases between them. The CDR3 nucleotides are TGTGCCATCAGCGCTACTACACCCCAAGGCTACGAGCAGTACTTC. Translation: CAISATTPQGYEQYF.

The chain recombines TRBV18 with TRBJ1-2; TRBD1 is a possible D gene (6 bases). With 6 bases removed from V and 6 bases from J, the gap between germline ends came to 20 bases. Germline V gene sequence: CDR1 KGHSH, CDR2 LQKENI. The CDR3 has 15 residues. The CDR3 region is CASSDPGDQWDGYTF. For the CDR3, the DNA is TGTGCCAGCTCCGACCCAGGGGACCAGTGGGATGGCTACACCTTC.

In its sample, this clone was seen a few times. The chain is built from TRBV7-6 and TRBJ2-7, with TRBD1 matching 11 bases. Germline V gene sequence: CDR1 SGHVS, CDR2 FNYEAQ. This CDR3 contains 13 residues. With 5 bases clipped from V and 6 bases from J, the junction kept 3 bases outside the gene matches. The CDR3 nucleotides are TGTGCCAGCAGCCCGGGGACAGGGGGCGAGCAGTACTTC. Protein sequence: CASSPGTGGEQYF.

The chain joins TRBV29-1 to TRBJ1-1; 7 positions agree with TRBD1. Germline V gene sequence: CDR1 SQVTM, CDR2 ANQGSEA. The CDR3 is made up of 14 amino acids. Trimming removed 3 bases from V and 0 bases from J; junction bases left unmatched: 4. The CDR3 loop is CSVDRGQLNTEAFF. CDR3 bases: TGCAGCGTTGATAGGGGGCAGTTGAACACTGAAGCTTTCTTT. The variable domain in full, with the rest retrieved from reference TRBV29-1 and TRBJ1-1, is SAVISQKPSRDICQRGTSLTIQCQVDSQVTMMFWYRQQPGQSLTLIATANQGSEATYESGFVIDKFPISRPNLTFSTLTVSNMSPEDSSIYLCSVDRGQLNTEAFFGQGTRLTVV.

This clone was recorded a few times. Its ends do not fully match the called genes, so a read error is possible. The J gene is TRBJ2-1, the V gene TRBV6-5; TRBD1 matches at 7 bases. This CDR3 region has 13 residues. Looked up from germline, CDR1 is MNHEY and CDR2 is SVGAGI. CDR3 loop: CASHQTGYSEQFF. The DNA for the CDR3 is TGTGCCAGCCACCAGACAGGGTACAGTGAGCAGTTCTTC.

A word on this clone: One end of the junction is discordant with germline, which a read error may explain. V gene TRBV6-5 combines with J gene TRBJ1-6; 8 bases line up with TRBD1. The CDR3 extends over 14 amino acids. Germline lookup yields CDR1 MNHEY and CDR2 SVGAGI. The CDR3 nucleotides read TGTGCCAGCAATTACGACAGGGGAAGTTCACCCCTCCACTTT. It is translated as CASNYDRGSSPLHF.

The chain uses TRBV2 and TRBJ2-4, with D possibly TRBD2 on 6 matching bases. This CDR3 spans 16 amino acids. V lost 6 bases and J lost 3, with 18 bases in between. The V gene's germline CDR1 is SNHLY and CDR2 FYNNEI. For the CDR3, the DNA is TGTGCCAGCAGCCCGCTTGGGCGGGGCGACAAAAACATTCAGTACTTC. The encoded protein is CASSPLGRGDKNIQYF.

The CDR3 DNA follows: TGTGCCAGCAGCTTAGCAAGCGGGGGGAGCTACAATGAGCAGTTCTTC. This codes for CASSLASGGSYNEQFF. The rearrangement links TRBV7-9 to TRBJ2-1; 9 positions agree with TRBD2. This CDR3 region has 16 residues. Germline V lookup: CDR1 SEHNR, CDR2 FQNEAQ (reference sequence). Trimming took 0 bases from V and 3 from J; bases not matched to a gene: 3.

The rearrangement uses TRBV6-6 and TRBJ1-2; D is ambiguous. The V gene's germline CDR1 is MNHNY and CDR2 SVGAGI (reference sequence). V was cut by 2 bases and J by 7 bases, with 5 bases left in between. This CDR3 spans 11 amino acids. CDR3 sequence: CASSYRGGYTF. CDR3 bases: TGTGCCAGCAGTTACCGGGGTGGCTACACCTTC.

This clone occurred once. V is TRBV30 and J is TRBJ1-2, with TRBD1 matching over 9 bases. This CDR3 contains 17 residues. Germline CDR1 GTSNPN, CDR2 SVGIG (reference sequence). The V gene end was trimmed by 1 base and the J gene end by 8 bases; junction bases not matched to a gene: 17. This chain's CDR3 is CAWSAPKRATGGRGYTF. The CDR3 bases are TGTGCCTGGAGTGCCCCGAAACGGGCGACAGGGGGTAGAGGCTACACCTTC.

The V and J genes are TRBV7-3 and TRBJ2-7, with 13 bases identical to TRBD2. V shed 5 bases and J 7 bases; nucleotides not matched to a gene: 8. CDR1 and CDR2 (germline): SGHTA, FQGTGA. The CDR3 totals 15 residues. DNA of the CDR3: TGTGCCAGCAGCGAGACTAGCGGGGGGTTCGGGGAGCAGTACTTC. It translates to CASSETSGGFGEQYF.

The chain joins TRBV18 to TRBJ2-5; TRBD1 might be the D (6 bases). The DNA end lines up better with TRBJ2-7; the J call may be wrong. Germline assignment: CDR1 KGHSH and CDR2 LQKENI. The CDR3 spans 15 residues. The CDR3 DNA follows: TGTGCCAGCTCACCACCGGTCAGGGGATACTACGAGCAGTACTTC. Amino acid sequence: CASSPPVRGYYEQYF.

A few counts support this clone. The chain carries TRBV10-3 and TRBJ1-5; 8 bases are a match to TRBD1. CDR1 is ENHRY, CDR2 SYGVKD, per germline. This CDR3 region has 14 residues. Losses at the gene ends were 5 bases for V and 7 bases for J; bases not matched to a gene: 7. CDR3 loop: CAISPYRGEQPQHF. The CDR3 DNA sequence: TGTGCCATCAGTCCCTACAGGGGGGAACAGCCCCAGCATTTT.